This TCR beta chain was sequenced for a study of T cell clones after liver transplantation. About the study: TCRbeta sequencing after a pre-transplant mixed lymphocyte reaction identified graft-donor-reactive clones, later tracked in post-transplant blood.

The CDR3 length is 13 residues. From germline, CDR1 is WNHNN and CDR2 SYGVQD (reference sequence). Trimming pared 5 bases from V and 5 bases from J, leaving 9 bases between. The protocol was immunoSEQ multiplex PCR, while the TCRdb copy is restricted to in-frame clones and leaves out a portion. Among about 74,000 clones listed, over 70% were seen once. Points from the study as a whole: These preliminary findings come from unstandardized post-transplant sampling times.

Concerning this clone itself: The antigen is undetermined.

This clonotype was obtained from a human donor who received a liver transplant. This chain connects TRBV10-1 to TRBJ1-4; D gene ambiguous. The sample here was CD4+ T cells from blood, taken before liver transplant. CDR3 DNA sequence: TGCGCCAGCAGTCGGGGATTAAATGAAAAACTGTTTTTT. Residues: CASSRGLNEKLFF.